The source of this TCR beta chain is a study of blood T cells in healthy people across ages. Study results and caveats: Expanded clonotype shifts may have been confounded, as the donors had an unknown CMV status. Diversity estimates drawn from one million T cells were deemed underestimates. While age rose, TCR beta diversity per million T cells dropped in a roughly linear way.

Only one count was recorded for this clonotype. Its antigen is still unknown. Alongside a J-beta primer mix, a sample-barcoded 5' primer served in a second PCR lasting roughly 7 to 12 cycles. TCRdb used MiXCR to reprocess the 5' RACE reads, holding one entry per CDR3 protein. The sample records about 800,000 distinct CDR3 sequences, nearly 60% being singletons. Healthy Caucasian individuals from Russia aged about 6 to 90 were enrolled as donors. The length of the CDR3 is 15 residues. With V trimmed by 5 bases and J by 12 bases, 18 bases remained unmatched. The germline V gene has CDR1 SGHTA and CDR2 FQGNSA.

This clonotype originated in a man aged 25 to 40 in good health. Sequencing input: blood. The chain recombines TRBV7-2 with TRBJ2-7, with TRBD1 identical over 8 bases. CDR3 sequence reads: CASSRGGRGLDRLYF. The CDR3 nucleotides read TGTGCCAGCAGCCGTGGAGGCAGGGGGCTAGACCGTCTGTACTTC.